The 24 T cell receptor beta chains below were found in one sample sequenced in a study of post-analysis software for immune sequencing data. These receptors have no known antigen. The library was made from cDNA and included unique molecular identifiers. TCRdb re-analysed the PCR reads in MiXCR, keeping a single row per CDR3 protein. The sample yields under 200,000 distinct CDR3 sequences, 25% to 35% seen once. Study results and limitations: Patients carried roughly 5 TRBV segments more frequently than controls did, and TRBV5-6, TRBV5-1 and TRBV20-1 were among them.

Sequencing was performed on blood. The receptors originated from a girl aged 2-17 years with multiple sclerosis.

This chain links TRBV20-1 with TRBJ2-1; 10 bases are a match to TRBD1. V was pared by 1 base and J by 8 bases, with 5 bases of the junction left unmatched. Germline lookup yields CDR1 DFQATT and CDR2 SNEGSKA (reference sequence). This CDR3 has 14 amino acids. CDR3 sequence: CSARGDRGGDEQFF. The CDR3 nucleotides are TGCAGTGCTAGAGGGGACAGGGGCGGCGATGAGCAGTTCTTC.

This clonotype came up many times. In DNA form, the CDR3 reads TGCAGCGTCGTCGGGACTAGCTTCCCTTACGAGCAGTACTTC. This codes for CSVVGTSFPYEQYF. The chain joins TRBV29-1 to TRBJ2-7; 9 bases are shared with TRBD2. Germline V gene sequence: CDR1 SQVTM, CDR2 ANQGSEA. V shed 6 bases and J 4 bases; nucleotides not matched to a gene: 10. CDR3 length: 14 amino acids.

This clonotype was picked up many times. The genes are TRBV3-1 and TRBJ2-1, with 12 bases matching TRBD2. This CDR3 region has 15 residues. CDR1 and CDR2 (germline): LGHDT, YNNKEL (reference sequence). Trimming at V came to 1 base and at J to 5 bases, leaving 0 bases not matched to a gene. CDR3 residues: CASSQASGRDNEQFF. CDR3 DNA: TGTGCCAGCAGCCAAGCTAGCGGGAGGGACAATGAGCAGTTCTTC.

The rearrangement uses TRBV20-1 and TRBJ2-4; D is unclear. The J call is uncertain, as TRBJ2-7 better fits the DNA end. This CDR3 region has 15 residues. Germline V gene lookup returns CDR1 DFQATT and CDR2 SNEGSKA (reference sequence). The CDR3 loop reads CSARDYGRADYEQYF. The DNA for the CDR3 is TGCAGTGCTAGAGATTATGGACGGGCGGACTACGAGCAGTACTTC.

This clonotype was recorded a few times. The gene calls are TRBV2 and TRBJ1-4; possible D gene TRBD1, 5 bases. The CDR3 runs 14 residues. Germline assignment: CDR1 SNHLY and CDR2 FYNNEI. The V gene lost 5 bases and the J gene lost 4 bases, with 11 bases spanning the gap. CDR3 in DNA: TGTGCCAGCAGTTACCGGGGGTTTAATGAAAAACTGTTTTTT. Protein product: CASSYRGFNEKLFF.

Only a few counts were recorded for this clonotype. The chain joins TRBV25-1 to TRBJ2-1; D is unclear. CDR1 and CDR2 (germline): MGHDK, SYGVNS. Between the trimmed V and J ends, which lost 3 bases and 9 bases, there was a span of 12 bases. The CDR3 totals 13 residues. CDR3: CASSDRAPGEQFF. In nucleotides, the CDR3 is TGTGCCAGCAGTGATAGGGCGCCGGGTGAGCAGTTCTTC.

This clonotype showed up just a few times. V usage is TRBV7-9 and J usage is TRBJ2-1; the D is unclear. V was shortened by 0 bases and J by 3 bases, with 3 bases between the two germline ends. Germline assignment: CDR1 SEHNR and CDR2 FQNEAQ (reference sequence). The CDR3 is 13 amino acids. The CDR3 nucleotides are TGTGCCAGCAGCTTAGCGGACTACAATGAGCAGTTCTTC. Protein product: CASSLADYNEQFF.

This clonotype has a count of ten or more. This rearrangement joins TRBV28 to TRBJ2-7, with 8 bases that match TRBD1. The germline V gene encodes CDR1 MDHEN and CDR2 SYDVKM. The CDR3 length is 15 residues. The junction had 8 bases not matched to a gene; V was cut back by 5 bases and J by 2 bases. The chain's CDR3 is CASSGPGQVTYEQYF. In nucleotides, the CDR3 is TGTGCCAGCAGTGGCCCGGGACAGGTCACCTACGAGCAGTACTTC.

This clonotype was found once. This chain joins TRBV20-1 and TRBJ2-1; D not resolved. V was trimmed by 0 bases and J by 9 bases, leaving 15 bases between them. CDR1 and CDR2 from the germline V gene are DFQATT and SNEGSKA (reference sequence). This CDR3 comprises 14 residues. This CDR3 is CSARDGGPGGEQFF. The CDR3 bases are TGCAGTGCTAGAGATGGTGGCCCTGGTGGTGAGCAGTTCTTC.

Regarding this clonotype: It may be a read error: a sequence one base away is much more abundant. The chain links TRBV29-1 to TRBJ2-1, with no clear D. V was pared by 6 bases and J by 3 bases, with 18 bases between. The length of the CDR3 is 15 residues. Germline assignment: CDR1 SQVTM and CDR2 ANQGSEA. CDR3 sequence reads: CSVKQQKLSYNEQFF. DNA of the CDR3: TGCAGCGTAAAACAACAGAAGCTGAGCTACAATGAGCAGTTCTTC.

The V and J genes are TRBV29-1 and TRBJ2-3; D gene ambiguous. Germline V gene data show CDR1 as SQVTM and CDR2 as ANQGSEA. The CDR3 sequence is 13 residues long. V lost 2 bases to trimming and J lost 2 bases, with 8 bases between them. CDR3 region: CSVERVLTDTQYF. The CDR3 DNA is TGCAGCGTTGAAAGGGTCCTCACAGATACGCAGTATTTT.

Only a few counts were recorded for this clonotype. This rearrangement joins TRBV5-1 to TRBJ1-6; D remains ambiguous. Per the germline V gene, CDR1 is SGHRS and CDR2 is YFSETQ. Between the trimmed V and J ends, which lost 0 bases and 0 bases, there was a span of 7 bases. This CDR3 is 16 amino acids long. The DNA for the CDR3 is TGCGCCAGCAGCTTGGAACTAAGCTCCTATAATTCACCCCTCCACTTT. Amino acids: CASSLELSSYNSPLHF.

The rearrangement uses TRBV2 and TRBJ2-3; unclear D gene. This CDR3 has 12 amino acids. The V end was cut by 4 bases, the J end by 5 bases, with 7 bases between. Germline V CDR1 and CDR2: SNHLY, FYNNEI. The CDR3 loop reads CASSVGRDTQYF. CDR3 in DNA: TGTGCCAGCAGTGTGGGCAGAGATACGCAGTATTTT.

The CDR3 protein is CASRYTGGGYTF. CDR3 nucleotide sequence: TGTGCCAGCAGATATACAGGGGGTGGCTACACCTTC. This chain joins TRBV3-1 and TRBJ1-2; 8 nucleotides match TRBD1. This CDR3 is 12 amino acids long. Losses at the gene ends were 6 bases for V and 7 bases for J; bases not matched to a gene: 4. The germline CDR1 and CDR2 sequences are LGHDT and YNNKEL (reference sequence).

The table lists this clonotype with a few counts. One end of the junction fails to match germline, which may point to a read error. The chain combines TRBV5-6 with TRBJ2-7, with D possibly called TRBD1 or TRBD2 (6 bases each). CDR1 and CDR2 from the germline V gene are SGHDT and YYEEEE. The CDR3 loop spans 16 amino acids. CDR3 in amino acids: CAGSFWRRGRNYEQYF. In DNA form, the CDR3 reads TGTGCCGGCAGCTTTTGGCGTCGGGGGCGCAACTACGAGCAGTACTTC.

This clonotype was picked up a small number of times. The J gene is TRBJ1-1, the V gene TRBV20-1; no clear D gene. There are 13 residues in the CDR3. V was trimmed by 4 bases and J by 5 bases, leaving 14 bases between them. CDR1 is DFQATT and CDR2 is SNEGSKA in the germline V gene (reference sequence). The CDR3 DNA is TGCAGTGCTACTGGCAGGCCGGGAACTGAAGCTTTCTTT. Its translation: CSATGRPGTEAFF.

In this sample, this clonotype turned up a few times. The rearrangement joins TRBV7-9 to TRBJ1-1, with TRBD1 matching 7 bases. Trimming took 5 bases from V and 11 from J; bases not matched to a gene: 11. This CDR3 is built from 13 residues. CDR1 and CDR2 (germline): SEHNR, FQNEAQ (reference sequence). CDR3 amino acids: CASSPLDRAQAFF. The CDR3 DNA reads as TGTGCCAGCAGCCCCCTCGACAGGGCGCAGGCTTTCTTT.

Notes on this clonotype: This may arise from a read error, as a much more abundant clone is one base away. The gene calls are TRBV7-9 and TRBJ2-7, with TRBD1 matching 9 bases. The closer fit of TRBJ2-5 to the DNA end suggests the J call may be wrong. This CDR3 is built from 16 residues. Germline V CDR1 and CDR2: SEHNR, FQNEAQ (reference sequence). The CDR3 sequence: CASSVTGTGTQETQYF. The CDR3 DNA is TGTGCCAGCAGCGTAACCGGGACAGGGACGCAAGAGACCCAGTACTTC.

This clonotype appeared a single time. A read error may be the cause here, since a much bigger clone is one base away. As DNA, the CDR3 is TGTGCCAGCAGTTCGGACAAGGGCCACGAGCAGTACTTC. It yields the protein CASSSDKGHEQYF. The V gene is TRBV6-5, the J gene TRBJ2-5, with a weak D call TRBD1 (5 bases). The J call may not be correct, given that the DNA end is closer to TRBJ2-7. Germline values: CDR1 MNHEY, CDR2 SVGAGI. The CDR3 has 13 amino acids.

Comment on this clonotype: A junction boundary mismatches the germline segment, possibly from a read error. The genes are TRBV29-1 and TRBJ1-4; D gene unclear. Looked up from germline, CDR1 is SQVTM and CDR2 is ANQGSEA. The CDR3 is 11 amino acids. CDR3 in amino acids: CSVAGNERLFF. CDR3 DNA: TGCAGCGTTGCGGGGAATGAAAGACTGTTTTTT.

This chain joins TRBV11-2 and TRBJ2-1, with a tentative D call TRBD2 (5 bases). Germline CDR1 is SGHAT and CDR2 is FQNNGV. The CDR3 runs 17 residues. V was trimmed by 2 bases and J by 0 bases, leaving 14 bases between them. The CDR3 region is CASSLYPAEASYNEQFF. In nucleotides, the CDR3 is TGTGCCAGCAGCTTATACCCAGCGGAAGCCTCCTACAATGAGCAGTTCTTC.

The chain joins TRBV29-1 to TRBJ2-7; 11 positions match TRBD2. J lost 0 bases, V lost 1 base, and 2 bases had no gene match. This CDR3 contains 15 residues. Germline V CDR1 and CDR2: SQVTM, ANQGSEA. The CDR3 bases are TGCAGCGTTGAAGGACTAGCGGGAAGCTCCTACGAGCAGTACTTC. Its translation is CSVEGLAGSSYEQYF.

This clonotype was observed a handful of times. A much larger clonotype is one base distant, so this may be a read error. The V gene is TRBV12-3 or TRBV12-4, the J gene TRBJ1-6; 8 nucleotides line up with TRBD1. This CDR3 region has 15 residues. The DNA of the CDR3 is TGTGCCAGCAGCGGACAGGGATCGAATCGTTCACCCCCCCACTTT. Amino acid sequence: CASSGQGSNRSPPHF.

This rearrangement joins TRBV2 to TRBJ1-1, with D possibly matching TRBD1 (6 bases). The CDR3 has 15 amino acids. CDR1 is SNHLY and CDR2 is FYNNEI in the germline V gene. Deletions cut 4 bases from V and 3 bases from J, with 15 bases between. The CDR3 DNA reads TGTGCCAGCAGTGGCCAAACCAGGGGTGACACTGAAGCTTTCTTT. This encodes CASSGQTRGDTEAFF.